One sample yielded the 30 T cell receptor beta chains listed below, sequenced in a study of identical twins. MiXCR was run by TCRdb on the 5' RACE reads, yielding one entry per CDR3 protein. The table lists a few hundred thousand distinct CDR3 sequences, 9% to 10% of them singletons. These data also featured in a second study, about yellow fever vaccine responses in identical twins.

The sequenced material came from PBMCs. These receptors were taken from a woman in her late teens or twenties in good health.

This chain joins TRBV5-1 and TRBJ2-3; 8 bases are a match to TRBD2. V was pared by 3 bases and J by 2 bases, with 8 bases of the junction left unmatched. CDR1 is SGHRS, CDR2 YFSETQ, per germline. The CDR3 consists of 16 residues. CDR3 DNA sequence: TGCGCCAGCAGCTCGACTGAGCGGGGGTACACAGATACGCAGTATTTT. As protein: CASSSTERGYTDTQYF.

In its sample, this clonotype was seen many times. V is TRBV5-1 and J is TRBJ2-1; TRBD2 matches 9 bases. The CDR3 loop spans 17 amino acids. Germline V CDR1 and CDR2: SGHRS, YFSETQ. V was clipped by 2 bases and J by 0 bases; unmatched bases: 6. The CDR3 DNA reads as TGCGCCAGCAGCTTAATTAGCGGGGGAGCCTCCTACAATGAGCAGTTCTTC. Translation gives CASSLISGGASYNEQFF.

This CDR3 is CASSGGGDFSYEQYF. CDR3 bases: TGCGCCAGCAGCGGGGGGGGCGACTTCTCCTACGAGCAGTACTTC. The J gene is TRBJ2-7, the V gene TRBV5-1, with D perhaps matching TRBD2 (7 bases). Trimming left V 4 bases short and J 0 bases short, with 14 bases between. CDR3 length: 15 amino acids. Germline-derived CDR1 and CDR2 are SGHRS and YFSETQ.

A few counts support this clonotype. The CDR3 nucleotides read TGCGCCAGCAGCCAAGTTACAGCCTTGAATTCACCCCTCCACTTT. Residues: CASSQVTALNSPLHF. The rearrangement links TRBV4-1 to TRBJ1-6, with D unclear. Looked up from germline, CDR1 is MGHRA and CDR2 is YSYEKL. The CDR3 is 15 amino acids. Trimming shortened V by 1 base and J by 7 bases, and 11 bases separated the two germline ends.

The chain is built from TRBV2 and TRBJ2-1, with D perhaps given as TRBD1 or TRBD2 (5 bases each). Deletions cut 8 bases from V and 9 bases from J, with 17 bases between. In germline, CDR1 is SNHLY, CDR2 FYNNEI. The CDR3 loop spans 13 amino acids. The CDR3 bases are TGTGCCAGCCGGGACCGGGGAATAGGTGAGCAGTTCTTC. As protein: CASRDRGIGEQFF. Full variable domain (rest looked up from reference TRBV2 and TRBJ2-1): EPEVTQTPSHQVTQMGQEVILRCVPISNHLYFYWYRQILGQKVEFLVSFYNNEISEKSEIFDDQFSVERPDGSNFTLKIRSTKLEDSAMYFCASRDRGIGEQFFGPGTRLTVL.

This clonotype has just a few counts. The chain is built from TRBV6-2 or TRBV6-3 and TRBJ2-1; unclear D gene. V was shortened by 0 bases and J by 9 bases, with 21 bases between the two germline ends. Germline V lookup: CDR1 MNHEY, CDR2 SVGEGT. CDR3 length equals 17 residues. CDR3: CASSYSKSDWNQFEQFF. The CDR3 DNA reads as TGTGCCAGCAGTTACTCGAAGTCAGATTGGAATCAATTTGAGCAGTTCTTC.

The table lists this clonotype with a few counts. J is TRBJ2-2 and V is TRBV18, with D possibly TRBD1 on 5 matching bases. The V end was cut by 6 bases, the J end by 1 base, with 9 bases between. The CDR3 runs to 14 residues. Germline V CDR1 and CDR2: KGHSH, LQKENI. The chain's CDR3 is CASSAQVNTGELFF. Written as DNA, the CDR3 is TGTGCCAGCTCTGCACAGGTGAACACCGGGGAGCTGTTTTTT. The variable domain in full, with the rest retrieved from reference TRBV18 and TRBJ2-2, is NAGVMQNPRHLVRRRGQEARLRCSPMKGHSHVYWYRQLPEEGLKFMVYLQKENIIDESGMPKERFSAEFPKEGPSILRIQQVVRGDSAAYFCASSAQVNTGELFFGEGSRLTVL.

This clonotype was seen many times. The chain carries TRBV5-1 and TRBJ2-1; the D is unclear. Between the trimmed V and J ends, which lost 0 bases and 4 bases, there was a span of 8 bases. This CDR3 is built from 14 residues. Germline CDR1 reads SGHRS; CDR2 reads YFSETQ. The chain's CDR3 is CASSLEGAYNEQFF. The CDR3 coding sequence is TGCGCCAGCAGCTTGGAAGGCGCATACAATGAGCAGTTCTTC. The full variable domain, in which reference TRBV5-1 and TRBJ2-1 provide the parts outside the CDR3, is KAGVTQTPRYLIKTRGQQVTLSCSPISGHRSVSWYQQTPGQGLQFLFEYFSETQRNKGNFPGRFSGRQFSNSRSEMNVSTLELGDSALYLCASSLEGAYNEQFFGPGTRLTVL.

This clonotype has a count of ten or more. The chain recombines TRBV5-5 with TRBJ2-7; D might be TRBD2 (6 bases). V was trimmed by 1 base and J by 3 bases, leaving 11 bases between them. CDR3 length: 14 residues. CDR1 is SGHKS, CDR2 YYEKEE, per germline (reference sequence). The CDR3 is CASSLRETFYEQYF. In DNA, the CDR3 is TGTGCCAGCAGCTTGCGGGAGACATTCTACGAGCAGTACTTC.

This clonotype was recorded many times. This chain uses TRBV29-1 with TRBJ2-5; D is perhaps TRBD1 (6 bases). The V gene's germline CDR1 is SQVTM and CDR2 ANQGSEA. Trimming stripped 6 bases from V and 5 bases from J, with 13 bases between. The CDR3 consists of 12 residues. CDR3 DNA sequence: TGCAGCGTGGCATCAGGGGTGGAGACCCAGTACTTC. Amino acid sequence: CSVASGVETQYF.

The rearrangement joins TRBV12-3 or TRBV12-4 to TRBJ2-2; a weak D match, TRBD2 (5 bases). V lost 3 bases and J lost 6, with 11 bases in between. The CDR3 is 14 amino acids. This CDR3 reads CASSFGSVPGELFF. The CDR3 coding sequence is TGTGCCAGCAGTTTTGGGAGCGTCCCCGGGGAGCTGTTTTTT.

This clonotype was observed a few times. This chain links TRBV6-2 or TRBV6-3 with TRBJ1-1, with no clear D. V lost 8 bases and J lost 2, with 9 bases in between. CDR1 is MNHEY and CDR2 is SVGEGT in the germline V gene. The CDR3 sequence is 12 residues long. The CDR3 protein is CASLDGNTEAFF. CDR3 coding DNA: TGTGCCAGCTTAGACGGAAACACTGAAGCTTTCTTT.

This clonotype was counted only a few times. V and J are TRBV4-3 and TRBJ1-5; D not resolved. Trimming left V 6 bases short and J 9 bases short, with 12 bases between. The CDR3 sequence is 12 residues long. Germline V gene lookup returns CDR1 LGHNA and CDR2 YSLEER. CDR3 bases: TGCGCCAGCAGTCTCGTGGGTGGGCCCCAGCATTTT. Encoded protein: CASSLVGGPQHF.

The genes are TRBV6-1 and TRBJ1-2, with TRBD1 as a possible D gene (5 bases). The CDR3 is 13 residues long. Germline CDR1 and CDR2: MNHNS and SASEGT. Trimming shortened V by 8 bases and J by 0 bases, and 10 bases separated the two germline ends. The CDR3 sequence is CASRDGSNYGYTF. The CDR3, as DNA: TGTGCCAGCCGGGACGGCTCTAACTATGGCTACACCTTC.

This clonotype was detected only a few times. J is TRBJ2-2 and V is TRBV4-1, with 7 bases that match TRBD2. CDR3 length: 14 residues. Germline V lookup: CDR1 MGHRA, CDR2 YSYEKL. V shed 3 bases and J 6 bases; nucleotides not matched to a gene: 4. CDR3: CASSHPGLAGELFF. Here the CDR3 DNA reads TGCGCCAGCAGCCACCCTGGACTAGCCGGGGAGCTGTTTTTT.

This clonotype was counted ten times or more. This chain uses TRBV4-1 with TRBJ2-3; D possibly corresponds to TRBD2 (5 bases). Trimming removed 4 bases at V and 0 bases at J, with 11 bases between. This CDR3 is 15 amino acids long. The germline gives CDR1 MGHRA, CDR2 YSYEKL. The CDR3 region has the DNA TGCGCCAGCAGCCCGTTGTCGGGGAGCACAGATACGCAGTATTTT. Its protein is CASSPLSGSTDTQYF.

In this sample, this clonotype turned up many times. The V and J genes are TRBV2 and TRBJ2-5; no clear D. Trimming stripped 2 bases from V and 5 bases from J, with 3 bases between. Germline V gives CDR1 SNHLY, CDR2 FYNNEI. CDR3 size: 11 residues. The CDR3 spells CASSEIETQYF. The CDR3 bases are TGTGCCAGCAGTGAAATTGAGACCCAGTACTTC.

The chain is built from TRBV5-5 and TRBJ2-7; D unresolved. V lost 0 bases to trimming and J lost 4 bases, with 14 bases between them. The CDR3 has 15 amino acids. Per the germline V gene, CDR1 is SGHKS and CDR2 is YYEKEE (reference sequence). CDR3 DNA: TGTGCCAGCAGCTTGGTGTTTCCGGCAGAATACGAGCAGTACTTC. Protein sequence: CASSLVFPAEYEQYF.

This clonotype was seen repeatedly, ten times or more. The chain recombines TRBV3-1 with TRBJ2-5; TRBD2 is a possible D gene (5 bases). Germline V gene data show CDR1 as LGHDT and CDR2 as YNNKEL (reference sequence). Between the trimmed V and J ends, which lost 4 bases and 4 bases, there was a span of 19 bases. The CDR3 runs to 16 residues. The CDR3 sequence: CASSPHNGRERETQYF. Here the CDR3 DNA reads TGTGCCAGCAGCCCCCACAATGGAAGGGAGCGAGAGACCCAGTACTTC.

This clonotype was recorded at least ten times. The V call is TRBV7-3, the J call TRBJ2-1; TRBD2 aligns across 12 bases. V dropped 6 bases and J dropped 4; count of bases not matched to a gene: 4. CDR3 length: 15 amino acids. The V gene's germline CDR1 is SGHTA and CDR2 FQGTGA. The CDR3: CASRSTSGGYNEQFF. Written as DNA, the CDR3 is TGTGCCAGCAGGAGTACTAGCGGGGGGTACAATGAGCAGTTCTTC.

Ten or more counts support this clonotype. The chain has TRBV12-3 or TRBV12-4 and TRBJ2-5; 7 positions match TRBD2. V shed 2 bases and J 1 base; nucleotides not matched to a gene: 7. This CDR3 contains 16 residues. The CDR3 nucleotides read TGTGCCAGCAGTTTATCCGGCGGCGGGGGCCAAGAGACCCAGTACTTC. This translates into CASSLSGGGGQETQYF.

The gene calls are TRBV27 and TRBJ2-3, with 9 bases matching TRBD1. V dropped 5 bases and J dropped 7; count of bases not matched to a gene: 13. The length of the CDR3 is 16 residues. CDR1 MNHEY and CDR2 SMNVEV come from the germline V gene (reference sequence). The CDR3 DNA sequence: TGTGCCAGCAGTCCTCTGTCCCGGGACAGGGAAAATACGCAGTATTTT. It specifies CASSPLSRDRENTQYF.

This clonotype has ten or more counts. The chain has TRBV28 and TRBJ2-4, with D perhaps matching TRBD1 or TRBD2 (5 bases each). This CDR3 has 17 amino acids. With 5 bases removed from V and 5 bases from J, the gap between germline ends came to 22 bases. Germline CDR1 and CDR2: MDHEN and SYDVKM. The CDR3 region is CASSLNPRSGDENIQYF. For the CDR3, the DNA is TGTGCCAGCAGTCTAAACCCTAGATCCGGGGACGAAAACATTCAGTACTTC.

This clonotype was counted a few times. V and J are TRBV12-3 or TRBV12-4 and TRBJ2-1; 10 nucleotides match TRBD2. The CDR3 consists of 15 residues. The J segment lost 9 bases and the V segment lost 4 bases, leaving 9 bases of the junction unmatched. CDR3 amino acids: CASSWRTSGRGEQFF. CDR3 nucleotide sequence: TGTGCCAGCAGTTGGAGGACTAGCGGTAGGGGTGAGCAGTTCTTC.

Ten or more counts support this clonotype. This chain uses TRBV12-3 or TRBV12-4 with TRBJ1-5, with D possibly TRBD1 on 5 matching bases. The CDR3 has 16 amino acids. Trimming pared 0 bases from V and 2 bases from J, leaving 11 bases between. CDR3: CASSLATLGGNQPQHF. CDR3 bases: TGTGCCAGCAGTTTAGCGACCTTAGGGGGCAATCAGCCCCAGCATTTT.

The CDR3 reads CASSLGRVNEQFF. In DNA, the CDR3 is TGTGCCAGCAGCTTAGGACGGGTAAATGAGCAGTTCTTC. The chain carries TRBV7-9 and TRBJ2-1, with D unclear. The CDR3 runs to 13 residues. CDR1 is SEHNR and CDR2 is FQNEAQ in the germline V gene (reference sequence). Trimming stripped 1 base from V and 7 bases from J, with 8 bases between.

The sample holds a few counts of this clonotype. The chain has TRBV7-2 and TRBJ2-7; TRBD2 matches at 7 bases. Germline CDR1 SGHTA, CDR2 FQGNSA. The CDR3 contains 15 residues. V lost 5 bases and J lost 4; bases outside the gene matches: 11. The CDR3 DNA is TGTGCCAGCAGCGTCGAGCGGGACGGCAAATACGAGCAGTACTTC. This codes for CASSVERDGKYEQYF.

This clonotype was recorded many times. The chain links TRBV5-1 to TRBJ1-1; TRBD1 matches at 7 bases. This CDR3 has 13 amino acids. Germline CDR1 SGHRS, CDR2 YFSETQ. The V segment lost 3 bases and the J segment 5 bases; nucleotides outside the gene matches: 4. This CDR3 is CASSSTGWTEAFF. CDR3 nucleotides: TGCGCCAGCAGCTCGACAGGGTGGACTGAAGCTTTCTTT. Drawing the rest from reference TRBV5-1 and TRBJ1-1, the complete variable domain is KAGVTQTPRYLIKTRGQQVTLSCSPISGHRSVSWYQQTPGQGLQFLFEYFSETQRNKGNFPGRFSGRQFSNSRSEMNVSTLELGDSALYLCASSSTGWTEAFFGQGTRLTVV.

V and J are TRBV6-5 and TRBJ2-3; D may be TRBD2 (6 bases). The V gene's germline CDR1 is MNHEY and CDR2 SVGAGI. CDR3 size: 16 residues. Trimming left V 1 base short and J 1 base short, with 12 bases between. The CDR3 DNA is TGTGCCAGCAGTTACTGGCCGGGGGTGGGCACAGATACGCAGTATTTT. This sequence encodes CASSYWPGVGTDTQYF.

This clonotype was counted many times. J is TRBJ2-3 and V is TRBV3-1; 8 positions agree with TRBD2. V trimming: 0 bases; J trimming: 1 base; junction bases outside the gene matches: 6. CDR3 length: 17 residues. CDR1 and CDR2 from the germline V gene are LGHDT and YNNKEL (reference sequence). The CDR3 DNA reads TGTGCCAGCAGCCAAGATTTTCGGGGGGGCGGCACAGATACGCAGTATTTT. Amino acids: CASSQDFRGGGTDTQYF.